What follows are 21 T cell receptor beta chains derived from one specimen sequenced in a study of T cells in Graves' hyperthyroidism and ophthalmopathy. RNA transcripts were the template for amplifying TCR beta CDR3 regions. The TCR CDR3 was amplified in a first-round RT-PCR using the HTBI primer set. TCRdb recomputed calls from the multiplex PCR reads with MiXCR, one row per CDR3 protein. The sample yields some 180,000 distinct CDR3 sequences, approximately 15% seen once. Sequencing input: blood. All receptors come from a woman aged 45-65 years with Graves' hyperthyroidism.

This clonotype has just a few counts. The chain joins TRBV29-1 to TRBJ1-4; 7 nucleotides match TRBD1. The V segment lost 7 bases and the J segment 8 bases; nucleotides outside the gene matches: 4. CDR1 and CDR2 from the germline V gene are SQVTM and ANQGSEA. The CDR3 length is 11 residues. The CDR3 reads CSAGRGEKLFF. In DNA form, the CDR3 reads TGCAGCGCCGGCAGGGGGGAAAAACTGTTTTTT.

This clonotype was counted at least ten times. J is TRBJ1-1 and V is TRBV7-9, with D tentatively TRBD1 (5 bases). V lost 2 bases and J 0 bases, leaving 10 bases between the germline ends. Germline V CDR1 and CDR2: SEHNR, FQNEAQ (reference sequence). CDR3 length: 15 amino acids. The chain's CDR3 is CASSLPGAMNTEAFF. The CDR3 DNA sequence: TGTGCCAGCAGCTTACCTGGGGCGATGAACACTGAAGCTTTCTTT.

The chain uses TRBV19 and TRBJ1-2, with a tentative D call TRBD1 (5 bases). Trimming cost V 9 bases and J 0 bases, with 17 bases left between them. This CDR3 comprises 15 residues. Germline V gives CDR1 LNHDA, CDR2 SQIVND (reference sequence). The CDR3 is CASALSGAANYGYTF. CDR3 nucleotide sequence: TGTGCCAGCGCGCTTTCTGGGGCAGCTAACTATGGCTACACCTTC. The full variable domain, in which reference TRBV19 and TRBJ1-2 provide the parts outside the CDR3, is DGGITQSPKYLFRKEGQNVTLSCEQNLNHDAMYWYRQDPGQGLRLIYYSQIVNDFQKGDIAEGYSVSREKKESFPLTVTSAQKNPTAFYLCASALSGAANYGYTFGSGTRLTVV.

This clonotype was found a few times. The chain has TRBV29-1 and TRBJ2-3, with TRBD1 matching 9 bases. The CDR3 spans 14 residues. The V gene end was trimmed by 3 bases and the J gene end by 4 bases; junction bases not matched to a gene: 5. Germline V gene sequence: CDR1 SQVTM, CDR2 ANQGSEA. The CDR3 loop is CSVEGTGSADTQYF. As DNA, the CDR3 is TGCAGCGTTGAGGGGACAGGGTCAGCAGATACGCAGTATTTT.

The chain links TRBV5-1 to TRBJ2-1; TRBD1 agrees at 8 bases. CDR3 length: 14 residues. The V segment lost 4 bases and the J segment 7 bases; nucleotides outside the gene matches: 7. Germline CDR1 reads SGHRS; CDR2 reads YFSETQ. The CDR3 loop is CASSADREGNEQFF. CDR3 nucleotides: TGCGCCAGCAGCGCGGACAGGGAAGGGAATGAGCAGTTCTTC.

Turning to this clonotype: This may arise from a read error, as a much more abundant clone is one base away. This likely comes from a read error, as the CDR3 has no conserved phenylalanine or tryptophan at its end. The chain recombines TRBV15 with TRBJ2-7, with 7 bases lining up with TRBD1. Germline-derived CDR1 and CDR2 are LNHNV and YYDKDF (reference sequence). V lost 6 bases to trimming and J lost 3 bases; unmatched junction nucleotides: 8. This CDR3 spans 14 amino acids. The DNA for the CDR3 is TGTGCCACCAGTCTCCGGACAGGATACTACGAGCAGTACCTC. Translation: CATSLRTGYYEQYL.

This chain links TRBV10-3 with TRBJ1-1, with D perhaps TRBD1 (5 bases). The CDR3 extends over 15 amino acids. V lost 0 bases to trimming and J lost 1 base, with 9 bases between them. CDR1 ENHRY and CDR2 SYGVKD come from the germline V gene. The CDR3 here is CAISESTQANTEAFF. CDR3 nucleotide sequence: TGTGCCATCAGTGAGTCGACACAGGCGAACACTGAAGCTTTCTTT.

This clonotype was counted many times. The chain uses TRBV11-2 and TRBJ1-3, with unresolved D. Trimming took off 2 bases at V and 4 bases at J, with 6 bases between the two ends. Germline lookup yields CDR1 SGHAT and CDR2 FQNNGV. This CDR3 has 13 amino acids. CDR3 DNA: TGTGCCAGCAGCTTACAACTGGGAAACACCATATATTTT. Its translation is CASSLQLGNTIYF. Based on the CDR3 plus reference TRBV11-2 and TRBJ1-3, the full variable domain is EAGVAQSPRYKIIEKRQSVAFWCNPISGHATLYWYQQILGQGPKLLIQFQNNGVVDDSQLPKDRFSAERLKGVDSTLKIQPAKLEDSAVYLCASSLQLGNTIYFGEGSWLTVV.

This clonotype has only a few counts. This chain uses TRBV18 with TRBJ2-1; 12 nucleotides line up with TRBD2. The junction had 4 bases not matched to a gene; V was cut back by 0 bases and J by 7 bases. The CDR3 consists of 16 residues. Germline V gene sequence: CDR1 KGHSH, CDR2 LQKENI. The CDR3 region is CASSPPGTSGWNEQFF. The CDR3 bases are TGTGCCAGCTCACCACCCGGGACTAGCGGGTGGAATGAGCAGTTCTTC.

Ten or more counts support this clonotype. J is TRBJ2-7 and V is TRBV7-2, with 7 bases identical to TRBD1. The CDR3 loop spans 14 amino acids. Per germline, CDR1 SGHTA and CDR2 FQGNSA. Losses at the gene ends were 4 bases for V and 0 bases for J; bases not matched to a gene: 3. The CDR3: CASSWDSLSYEQYF. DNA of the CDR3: TGTGCCAGCAGCTGGGACAGCCTCTCCTACGAGCAGTACTTC.

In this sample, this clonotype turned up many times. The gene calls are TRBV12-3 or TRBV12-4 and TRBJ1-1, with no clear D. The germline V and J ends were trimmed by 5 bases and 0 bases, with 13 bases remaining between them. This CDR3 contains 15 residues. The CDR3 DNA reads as TGTGCCAGCAGTCGTGAAGGAGGGATGAACACTGAAGCTTTCTTT. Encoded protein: CASSREGGMNTEAFF.

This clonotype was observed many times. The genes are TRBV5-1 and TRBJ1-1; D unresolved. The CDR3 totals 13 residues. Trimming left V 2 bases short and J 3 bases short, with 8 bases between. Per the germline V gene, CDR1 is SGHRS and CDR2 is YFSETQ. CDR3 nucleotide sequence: TGCGCCAGCAGCTTATTGGCGGACACTGAAGCTTTCTTT. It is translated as CASSLLADTEAFF.

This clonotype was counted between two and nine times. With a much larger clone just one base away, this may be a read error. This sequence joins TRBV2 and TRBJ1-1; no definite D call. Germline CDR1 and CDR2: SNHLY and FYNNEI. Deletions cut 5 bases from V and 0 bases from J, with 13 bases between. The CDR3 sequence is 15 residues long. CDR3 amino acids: CASSPRGGVNTEAFF. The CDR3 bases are TGTGCCAGCAGTCCGCGTGGAGGCGTGAACACTGAAGCTTTCTTT.

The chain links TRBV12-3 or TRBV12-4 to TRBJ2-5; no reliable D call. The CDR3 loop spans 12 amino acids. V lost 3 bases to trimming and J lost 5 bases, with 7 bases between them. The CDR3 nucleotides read TGTGCCAGCAGTTTTTTCCGGGAGACCCAGTACTTC. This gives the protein CASSFFRETQYF.

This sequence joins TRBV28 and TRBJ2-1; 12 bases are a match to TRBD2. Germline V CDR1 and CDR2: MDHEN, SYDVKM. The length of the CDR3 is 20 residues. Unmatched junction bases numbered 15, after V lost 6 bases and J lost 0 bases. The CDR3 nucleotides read TGTGCCAGCAGCCCTATCCTAGCGGGAGGGAAATCAAACTCCTACAATGAGCAGTTCTTC. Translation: CASSPILAGGKSNSYNEQFF.

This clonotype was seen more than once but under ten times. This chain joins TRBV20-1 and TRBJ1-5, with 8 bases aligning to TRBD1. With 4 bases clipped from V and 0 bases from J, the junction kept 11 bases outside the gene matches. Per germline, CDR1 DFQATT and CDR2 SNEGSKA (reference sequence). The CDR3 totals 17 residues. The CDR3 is CSATDPRDRYSNQPQHF. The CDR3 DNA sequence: TGCAGTGCTACCGACCCCCGGGACAGGTATAGCAATCAGCCCCAGCATTTT.

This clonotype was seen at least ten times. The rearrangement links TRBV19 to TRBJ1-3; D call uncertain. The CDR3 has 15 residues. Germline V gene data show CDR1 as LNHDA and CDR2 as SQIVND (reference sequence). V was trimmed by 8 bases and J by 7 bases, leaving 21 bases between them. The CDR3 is CASSLDPLLANTIYF. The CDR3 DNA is TGTGCCAGTTCTTTGGACCCTCTTCTTGCGAACACCATATATTTT.

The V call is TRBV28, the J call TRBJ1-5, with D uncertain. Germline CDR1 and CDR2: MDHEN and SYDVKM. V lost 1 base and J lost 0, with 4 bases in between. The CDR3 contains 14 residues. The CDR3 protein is CASSLSLSNQPQHF. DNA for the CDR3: TGTGCCAGCAGTTTATCTCTTAGCAATCAGCCCCAGCATTTT.

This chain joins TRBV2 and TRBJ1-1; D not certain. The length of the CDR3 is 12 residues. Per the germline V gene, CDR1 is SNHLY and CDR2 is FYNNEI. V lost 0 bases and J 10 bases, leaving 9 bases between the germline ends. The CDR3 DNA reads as TGTGCCAGCAGTGAAGCCTCTGGGTTAGCTTTCTTT. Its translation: CASSEASGLAFF.

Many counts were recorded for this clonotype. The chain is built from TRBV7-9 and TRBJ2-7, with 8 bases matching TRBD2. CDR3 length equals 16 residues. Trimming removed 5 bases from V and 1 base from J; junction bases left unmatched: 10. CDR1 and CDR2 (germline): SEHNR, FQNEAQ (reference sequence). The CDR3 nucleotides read TGTGCCAGCAGCCCCCCCGGGGGGGCGTCATCCTACGAGCAGTACTTC. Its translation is CASSPPGGASSYEQYF.

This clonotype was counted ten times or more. This CDR3 is CSAPDRANTEAFF. DNA for the CDR3: TGCAGTGCTCCGGACAGGGCGAACACTGAAGCTTTCTTT. V and J are TRBV20-1 and TRBJ1-1; 8 bases line up with TRBD1. The CDR3 spans 13 residues. V lost 5 bases to trimming and J lost 1 base; unmatched junction nucleotides: 3. Germline values: CDR1 DFQATT, CDR2 SNEGSKA (reference sequence).